The clone carrying this T cell receptor beta chain was counted ten times or more. TCRdb processed the RT-PCR reads anew with MiXCR; each CDR3 protein has one entry. The data show 500,000 to 550,000 distinct CDR3 sequences, roughly 7.9% seen once. This entry comes from a study of response to subunit inactivated influenza vaccine. Germline V gives CDR1 DFQATT, CDR2 SNEGSKA (reference sequence). The CDR3 sequence is 12 residues long. Deletions cut 4 bases from V and 2 bases from J, with 7 bases between. The chain uses TRBV20-1 and TRBJ2-3; the D gene is possibly TRBD2 (5 bases). This receptor was obtained from a man aged 50-75 years who received an inactivated influenza vaccine. The source was PBMCs from blood, collected less than 30 months after vaccination. The CDR3 DNA sequence: TGCAGTGCTAAGGACTCCACAGATACGCAGTATTTT. This gives the protein CSAKDSTDTQYF.